A single sample gave rise to the 24 T cell receptor beta chains below, sequenced in a study of OX40 agonist ivuxolimab in advanced cancers. TCRdb's copy holds only in-frame clones and misses some; the assay was immunoSEQ multiplex PCR. The table shows 55,000 to 80,000 clones, with approximately 86% occurring only once. This material consisted of CD4+ or CD8+ T cells sorted from blood, taken in a trial of the OX40 agonist ivuxolimab. The receptors derive from an adult with an advanced solid tumor such as melanoma, head and neck, liver or kidney cancer.

In its sample, this clone was seen once. The chain carries TRBV7-8 and TRBJ2-1, with D perhaps being TRBD1 or TRBD2 (6 bases each). The V and J ends lost 3 bases and 9 bases respectively, with 15 bases between them. This CDR3 spans 14 amino acids. CDR1 SGHVS and CDR2 FQNEAQ come from the germline V gene. In nucleotides, the CDR3 is TGTGCCAGCAGCTTCATGTGGGGGGCAGGTGAGCAGTTCTTC. It specifies CASSFMWGAGEQFF.

CDR3 sequence reads: CAWRGLAVNEQFF. The CDR3 coding sequence is TGTGCCTGGAGAGGGCTAGCGGTGAATGAGCAGTTCTTC. This chain links TRBV30 with TRBJ2-1; 7 bases match TRBD2. CDR1 GTSNPN and CDR2 SVGIG come from the germline V gene (reference sequence). CDR3 size: 13 residues. The ends lost 3 bases at V and 7 bases at J; junction bases unmatched: 6. The full variable domain, its missing parts supplied by reference TRBV30 and TRBJ2-1, is SQTIHQWPATLVQPVGSPLSLECTVEGTSNPNLYWYRQAAGRGLQLLFYSVGIGQISSEVPQNLSASRPQDRQFILSSKKLLLSDSGFYLCAWRGLAVNEQFFGPGTRLTVL.

The chain joins TRBV7-9 to TRBJ2-5; D tentatively fits TRBD1 or TRBD2 (5 bases each). There are 15 residues in the CDR3. The V end was cut by 4 bases, the J end by 5 bases, with 17 bases between. The germline V gene has CDR1 SEHNR and CDR2 FQNEAQ (reference sequence). The CDR3 DNA reads TGTGCCAGCAGCTCCACGCCAAGGGGAGTTGAGACCCAGTACTTC. Protein product: CASSSTPRGVETQYF.

This sequence joins TRBV30 and TRBJ2-5; 10 bases agree with TRBD1. CDR1 and CDR2 from the germline V gene are GTSNPN and SVGIG (reference sequence). The CDR3 loop spans 15 amino acids. Trimming took 0 bases from V and 4 from J; bases not matched to a gene: 5. CDR3 protein: CAWSVGTGVGETQYF. As DNA, the CDR3 is TGTGCCTGGAGTGTGGGGACAGGGGTTGGAGAGACCCAGTACTTC.

The chain has TRBV6-5 and TRBJ2-7; TRBD1 matches at 7 bases. V dropped 4 bases and J dropped 5; count of bases not matched to a gene: 8. CDR1 is MNHEY, CDR2 SVGAGI, per germline. This CDR3 region has 14 residues. The CDR3 sequence: CASSSATGSDEQYF. CDR3 coding DNA: TGTGCCAGCAGTTCAGCGACAGGGAGCGACGAGCAGTACTTC.

The rearrangement joins TRBV2 to TRBJ2-7; weak D call: TRBD2 (6 bases). With 10 bases removed from V and 8 bases from J, the gap between germline ends came to 24 bases. Germline V gene sequence: CDR1 SNHLY, CDR2 FYNNEI. The CDR3 has 14 residues. The CDR3 DNA reads as TGTGCCACCACACAGGCGACTAGTCTTTACAAGCAGTACTTC. It translates to CATTQATSLYKQYF.

The chain couples TRBV13 to TRBJ2-7; D is undetermined. Germline values: CDR1 PRHDT, CDR2 FYEKMQ (reference sequence). This CDR3 comprises 17 residues. Trimming took off 5 bases at V and 2 bases at J, with 22 bases between the two ends. CDR3 DNA sequence: TGTGCCAGCAGCCTCTACTCCGGGCTGCCCCCCCCCTACGAGCAGTACTTC. This sequence encodes CASSLYSGLPPPYEQYF.

V is TRBV29-1 and J is TRBJ2-2; D is perhaps TRBD1 (6 bases). Germline loops: CDR1 SQVTM, CDR2 ANQGSEA. The CDR3 is made up of 13 amino acids. The ends were cut back, 7 bases at V and 5 bases at J, with 14 bases in the middle. This chain's CDR3 is CSAGQWNTGELFF. DNA of the CDR3: TGCAGCGCCGGACAGTGGAATACCGGGGAGCTGTTTTTT.

The V call is TRBV11-2, the J call TRBJ1-2; TRBD1 might be the D (5 bases). CDR1 and CDR2 (germline): SGHAT, FQNNGV. This CDR3 region has 14 residues. Trimming took 6 bases from V and 9 from J, leaving 20 bases between them. The CDR3 protein is CASRRPGRTIRYTF. The CDR3 DNA follows: TGTGCCAGCAGGCGTCCGGGACGGACTATACGCTACACCTTC.

The CDR3 bases are TGTGCCAGCAGCTTAGAGGGGGACTACAATGAGCAGTTCTTC. It specifies CASSLEGDYNEQFF. This chain uses TRBV11-2 with TRBJ2-1; the D gene could be TRBD1 or TRBD2 (5 bases each). V was clipped by 0 bases and J by 3 bases, with 6 bases between them. This CDR3 spans 14 amino acids. Germline V CDR1 and CDR2: SGHAT, FQNNGV.

This rearrangement joins TRBV30 to TRBJ1-5; D might be TRBD1 (6 bases). The CDR3 is 14 residues long. Germline V gene data show CDR1 as GTSNPN and CDR2 as SVGIG (reference sequence). V was clipped by 5 bases and J by 7 bases, with 18 bases between them. The CDR3 DNA follows: TGTGCCTGGGTAGTAACAGGGAGTTGGCAGCCCCAGCATTTT. It translates to CAWVVTGSWQPQHF.

V gene TRBV6-1 combines with J gene TRBJ2-1, with D possibly matching TRBD2 (5 bases). This CDR3 has 14 residues. The ends were cut back, 8 bases at V and 8 bases at J, with 19 bases in the middle. Germline V gives CDR1 MNHNS, CDR2 SASEGT. CDR3 sequence reads: CASGLDSAWDEQFF. CDR3 in DNA: TGTGCCAGCGGCTTGGACTCCGCTTGGGATGAGCAGTTCTTC.

The chain recombines TRBV19 with TRBJ1-2; D is ambiguous. The CDR3 loop spans 13 amino acids. CDR1 and CDR2 (germline): LNHDA, SQIVND (reference sequence). The V gene lost 5 bases and the J gene lost 2 bases, with 9 bases spanning the gap. Here the CDR3 reads CASSYRENYGYTF. The CDR3 DNA follows: TGTGCCAGTAGTTATAGAGAGAACTATGGCTACACCTTC.

The V call is TRBV15, the J call TRBJ2-1; D not resolved. CDR3 length equals 13 residues. Germline loops: CDR1 LNHNV, CDR2 YYDKDF (reference sequence). Trimming took 7 bases from V and 6 from J, leaving 13 bases between them. In nucleotides, the CDR3 is TGTGCCACCAAAAAACACGAGATCAATGAGCAGTTCTTC. Protein product: CATKKHEINEQFF.

J is TRBJ2-5 and V is TRBV6-5; weak D call: TRBD2 (6 bases). The CDR3 is 15 amino acids. From germline, CDR1 is MNHEY and CDR2 SVGAGI. Between the trimmed V and J ends, which lost 2 bases and 2 bases, there was a span of 12 bases. The CDR3 spells CASSYGASVQETQYF. CDR3 coding DNA: TGTGCCAGCAGTTACGGGGCTAGCGTTCAAGAGACCCAGTACTTC.

This chain links TRBV7-9 with TRBJ2-6, with TRBD1 as a possible D gene (5 bases). The CDR3 has 16 residues. Per germline, CDR1 SEHNR and CDR2 FQNEAQ (reference sequence). V lost 5 bases to trimming and J lost 0 bases, with 11 bases between them. The CDR3 DNA reads TGTGCCAGCAGCCCTAGACAGAGCTCTGGGGCCAACGTCCTGACTTTC. Translating gives CASSPRQSSGANVLTF.

The genes are TRBV27 and TRBJ2-6; D may be TRBD1 or TRBD2 (6 bases each). The CDR3 is made up of 18 amino acids. Between the trimmed V and J ends, which lost 3 bases and 0 bases, there was a span of 15 bases. Germline lookup yields CDR1 MNHEY and CDR2 SMNVEV (reference sequence). The CDR3, as DNA: TGTGCCAGCAGTTTCCGAGGAGGGGGAGTCTCTGGGGCCAACGTCCTGACTTTC. This codes for CASSFRGGGVSGANVLTF.

This rearrangement joins TRBV9 to TRBJ1-1; D possibly corresponds to TRBD1 (5 bases). This CDR3 has 13 residues. CDR1 and CDR2 from the germline V gene are SGDLS and YYNGEE. The V and J ends lost 0 bases and 7 bases respectively, with 10 bases between them. The chain's CDR3 is CASSVGMRGEAFF. CDR3 bases: TGTGCCAGCAGCGTAGGAATGAGGGGTGAAGCTTTCTTT.

This clone was counted only a few times. This chain joins TRBV6-1 and TRBJ2-3; 7 nucleotides align to TRBD2. V dropped 5 bases and J dropped 5; count of bases not matched to a gene: 10. The CDR3 is made up of 15 amino acids. The germline gives CDR1 MNHNS, CDR2 SASEGT. The CDR3 here is CASSWGGSRGDTQYF. CDR3 bases: TGTGCCAGCAGTTGGGGGGGATCCCGGGGAGATACGCAGTATTTT.

V usage is TRBV27 and J usage is TRBJ2-7, with 9 bases matching TRBD1. This CDR3 contains 15 residues. The V gene end was trimmed by 5 bases and the J gene end by 0 bases; junction bases not matched to a gene: 5. Germline loops: CDR1 MNHEY, CDR2 SMNVEV (reference sequence). The CDR3 region has the DNA TGTGCCAGCAGTGGGACAGGGTCAAGCTCCTACGAGCAGTACTTC. Its protein product is CASSGTGSSSYEQYF.

The V call is TRBV28, the J call TRBJ2-7; possibly TRBD2 for D (5 bases). The germline V and J ends were trimmed by 2 bases and 2 bases, with 10 bases remaining between them. CDR1 MDHEN and CDR2 SYDVKM come from the germline V gene. This CDR3 spans 14 amino acids. CDR3 in amino acids: CASSLTGKPYEQYF. The CDR3 nucleotides read TGTGCCAGCAGTTTAACCGGGAAGCCCTACGAGCAGTACTTC.

The V gene is TRBV5-3, the J gene TRBJ2-1, with TRBD2 matching 10 bases. TRBV5-3 is an ORF, with its function uncertain. The ends lost 4 bases at V and 4 bases at J; junction bases unmatched: 11. The CDR3 is 17 amino acids. CDR3 coding DNA: TGTGCCAGAAGCACCGAGCCTAGCGGGGGCTCTTACAATGAGCAGTTCTTC. This sequence encodes CARSTEPSGGSYNEQFF.

The J gene is TRBJ2-7, the V gene TRBV28; the D gene is possibly TRBD2 (6 bases). V was clipped by 4 bases and J by 2 bases, with 12 bases between them. CDR1 and CDR2 from the germline V gene are MDHEN and SYDVKM. There are 14 residues in the CDR3. CDR3 sequence reads: CASSSPGLTYEQYF. For the CDR3, the DNA is TGTGCCAGCAGTTCACCGGGACTGACCTACGAGCAGTACTTC.

This clone has a handful of counts. The rearrangement links TRBV11-2 to TRBJ2-3; TRBD1 might be the D (6 bases). Germline V CDR1 and CDR2: SGHAT, FQNNGV. V was shortened by 3 bases and J by 1 base, with 11 bases between the two germline ends. The CDR3 totals 15 residues. The CDR3 protein is CASSFERQGTDTQYF. CDR3 nucleotides: TGTGCCAGCAGCTTCGAGAGACAGGGCACAGATACGCAGTATTTT. The full variable domain, rest sourced from reference TRBV11-2 and TRBJ2-3, is EAGVAQSPRYKIIEKRQSVAFWCNPISGHATLYWYQQILGQGPKLLIQFQNNGVVDDSQLPKDRFSAERLKGVDSTLKIQPAKLEDSAVYLCASSFERQGTDTQYFGPGTRLTVL.